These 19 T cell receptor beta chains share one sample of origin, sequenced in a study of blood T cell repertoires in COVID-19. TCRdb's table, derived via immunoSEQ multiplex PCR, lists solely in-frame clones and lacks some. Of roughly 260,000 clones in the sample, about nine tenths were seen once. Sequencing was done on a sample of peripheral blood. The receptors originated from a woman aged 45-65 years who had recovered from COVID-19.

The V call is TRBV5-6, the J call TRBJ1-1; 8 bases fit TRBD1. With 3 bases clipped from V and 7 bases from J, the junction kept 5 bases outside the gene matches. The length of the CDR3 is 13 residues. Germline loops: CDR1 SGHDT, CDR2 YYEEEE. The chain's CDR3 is CASSWDRSFEAFF. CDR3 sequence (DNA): TGTGCCAGCAGCTGGGACAGGTCGTTTGAAGCTTTCTTT.

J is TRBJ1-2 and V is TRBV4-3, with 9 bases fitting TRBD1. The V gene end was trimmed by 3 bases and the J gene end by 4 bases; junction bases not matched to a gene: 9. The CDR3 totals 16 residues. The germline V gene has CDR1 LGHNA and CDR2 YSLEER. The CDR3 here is CASSQDTGGAPYGYTF. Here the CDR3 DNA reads TGCGCCAGCAGCCAGGACACAGGGGGCGCGCCCTATGGCTACACCTTC.

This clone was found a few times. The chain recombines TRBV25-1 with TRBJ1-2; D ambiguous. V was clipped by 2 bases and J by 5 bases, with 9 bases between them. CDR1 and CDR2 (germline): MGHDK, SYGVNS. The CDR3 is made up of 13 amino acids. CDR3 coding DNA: TGTGCCAGCAGTGAAAGCCCCAATTATGGCTACACCTTC. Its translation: CASSESPNYGYTF.

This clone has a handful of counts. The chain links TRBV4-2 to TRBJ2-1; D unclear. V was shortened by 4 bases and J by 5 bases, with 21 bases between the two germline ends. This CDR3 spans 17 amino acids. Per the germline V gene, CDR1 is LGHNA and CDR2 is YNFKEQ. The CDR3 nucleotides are TGTGCCAGCAGCCCCAGATTGAGCGCAGACCCTGACAATGAGCAGTTCTTC. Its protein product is CASSPRLSADPDNEQFF.

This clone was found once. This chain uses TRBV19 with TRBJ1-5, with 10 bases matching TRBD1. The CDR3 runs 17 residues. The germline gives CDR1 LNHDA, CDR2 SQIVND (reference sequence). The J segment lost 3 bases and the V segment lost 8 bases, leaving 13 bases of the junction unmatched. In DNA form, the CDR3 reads TGTGCCAGTCTAATGAGGTCGGGACAGGGGAACAATCAGCCCCAGCATTTT. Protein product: CASLMRSGQGNNQPQHF.

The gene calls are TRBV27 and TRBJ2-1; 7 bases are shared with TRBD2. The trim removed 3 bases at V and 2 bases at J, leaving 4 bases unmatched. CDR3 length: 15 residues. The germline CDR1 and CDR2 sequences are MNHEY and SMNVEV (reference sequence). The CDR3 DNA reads TGTGCCAGCAGTTTTTTGAGCGGGGCCTACAATGAGCAGTTCTTC. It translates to CASSFLSGAYNEQFF.

DNA for the CDR3: TGTGCCAGTAGCCCAGGGTATATTGGCTACACCTTC. The encoded protein is CASSPGYIGYTF. The genes are TRBV19 and TRBJ1-2, with D perhaps TRBD1 (5 bases). CDR1 and CDR2 (germline): LNHDA, SQIVND (reference sequence). The V and J ends lost 6 bases and 7 bases respectively, with 12 bases between them. The CDR3 extends over 12 amino acids.

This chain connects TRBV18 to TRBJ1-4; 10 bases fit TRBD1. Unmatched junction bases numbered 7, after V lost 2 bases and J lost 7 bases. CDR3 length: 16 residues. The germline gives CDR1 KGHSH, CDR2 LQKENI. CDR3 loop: CASSPGQGVFSEKLFF. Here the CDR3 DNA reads TGTGCCAGCTCACCAGGACAGGGGGTGTTCAGTGAAAAACTGTTTTTT.

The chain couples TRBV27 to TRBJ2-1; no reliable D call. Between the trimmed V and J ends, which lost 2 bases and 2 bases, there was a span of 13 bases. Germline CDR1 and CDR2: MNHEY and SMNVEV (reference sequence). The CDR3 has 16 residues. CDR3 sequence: CASSLARSFTYNEQFF. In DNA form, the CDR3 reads TGTGCCAGCAGTTTAGCCCGGAGCTTCACCTACAATGAGCAGTTCTTC.

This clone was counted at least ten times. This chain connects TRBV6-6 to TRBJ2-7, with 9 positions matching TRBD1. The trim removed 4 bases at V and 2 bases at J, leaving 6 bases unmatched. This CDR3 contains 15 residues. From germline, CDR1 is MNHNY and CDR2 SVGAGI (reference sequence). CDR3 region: CASSLLTGGPYEQYF. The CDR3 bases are TGTGCCAGCAGTTTACTCACAGGGGGCCCCTACGAGCAGTACTTC.

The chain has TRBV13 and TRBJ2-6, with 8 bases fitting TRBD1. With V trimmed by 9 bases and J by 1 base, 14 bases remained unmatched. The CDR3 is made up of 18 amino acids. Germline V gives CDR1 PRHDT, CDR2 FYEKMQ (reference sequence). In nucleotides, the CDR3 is TGTGCCAGTTTTACCCGGACAGGGCTTTCTTCTGGGGCCAACGTCCTGACTTTC. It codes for CASFTRTGLSSGANVLTF.

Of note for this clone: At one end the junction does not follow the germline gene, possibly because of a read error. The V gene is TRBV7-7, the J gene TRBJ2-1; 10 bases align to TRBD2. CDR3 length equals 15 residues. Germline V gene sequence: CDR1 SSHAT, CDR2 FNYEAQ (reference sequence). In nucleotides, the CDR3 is TGTGCTAGCAGCCCCCAACTAGCGGGATACAATGAGCAGTTCTTC. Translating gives CASSPQLAGYNEQFF.

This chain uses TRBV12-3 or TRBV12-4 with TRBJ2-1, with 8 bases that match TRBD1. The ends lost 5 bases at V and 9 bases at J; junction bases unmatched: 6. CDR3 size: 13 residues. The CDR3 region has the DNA TGTGCCAGCAGTCGATTCACAGGGGGTGAGCAGTTCTTC. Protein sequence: CASSRFTGGEQFF.

In nucleotides, the CDR3 is TGCGCCAGCAGCCCCGGGACAGCTAACTATGGCTACACCTTC. This codes for CASSPGTANYGYTF. V gene TRBV5-1 combines with J gene TRBJ1-2; 7 nucleotides agree with TRBD1. The CDR3 has 14 amino acids. V trimming: 4 bases; J trimming: 0 bases; junction bases outside the gene matches: 3. Germline CDR1 reads SGHRS; CDR2 reads YFSETQ.

Here the CDR3 DNA reads TGTGCCGTTAAGGCCCGGAGTAATGAAAAACTGTTTTTT. It yields the protein CAVKARSNEKLFF. The rearrangement uses TRBV3-1 (or the pseudogene TRBV3-2) and TRBJ1-4; no clear D gene. The CDR3 contains 13 residues. CDR1 is LGHDT, CDR2 YNNKEL, per germline (reference sequence). The ends were cut back, 11 bases at V and 4 bases at J, with 14 bases in the middle.

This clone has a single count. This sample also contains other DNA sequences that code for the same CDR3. CDR3 amino acids: CASSLSSYNEQFF. In DNA, the CDR3 is TGTGCCAGCTCACTGAGCTCCTACAATGAGCAGTTCTTC. The chain combines TRBV18 with TRBJ2-1; D is uncertain. CDR1 is KGHSH and CDR2 is LQKENI in the germline V gene. V lost 4 bases to trimming and J lost 0 bases, with 4 bases between them. The CDR3 length is 13 residues.

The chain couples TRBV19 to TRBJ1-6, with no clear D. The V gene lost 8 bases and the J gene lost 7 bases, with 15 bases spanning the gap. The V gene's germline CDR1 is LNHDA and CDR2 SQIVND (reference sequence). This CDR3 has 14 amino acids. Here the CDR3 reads CASGSLVLNSPLHF. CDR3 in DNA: TGTGCCAGTGGGTCCCTGGTACTAAATTCACCCCTCCACTTT.

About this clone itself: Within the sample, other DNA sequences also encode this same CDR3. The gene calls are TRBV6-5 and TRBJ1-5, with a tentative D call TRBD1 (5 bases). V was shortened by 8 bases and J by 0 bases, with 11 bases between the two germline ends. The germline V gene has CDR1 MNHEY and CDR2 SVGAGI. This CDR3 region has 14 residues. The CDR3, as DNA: TGTGCCAGCTGGGGGGGATATAGCAATCAGCCCCAGCATTTT. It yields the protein CASWGGYSNQPQHF.

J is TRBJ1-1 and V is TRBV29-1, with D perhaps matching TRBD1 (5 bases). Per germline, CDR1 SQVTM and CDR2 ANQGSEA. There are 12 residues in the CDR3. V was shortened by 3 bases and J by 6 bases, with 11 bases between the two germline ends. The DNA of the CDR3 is TGCAGCGTTGAGAAGGGGAAGGCTGAAGCTTTCTTT. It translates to CSVEKGKAEAFF.